The next 10 T cell receptor beta chains were all read from a single sample in a study of blood T cell repertoires in COVID-19. This table comes from immunoSEQ multiplex PCR, and its TCRdb copy is limited to in-frame clones, with some not included. The table has about 220,000 clones, roughly 80% seen once. Sequenced sample: peripheral blood. These receptors came from a woman under 40 who had recovered from COVID-19.

The J gene is TRBJ2-5, the V gene TRBV7-9; TRBD2 might be the D (5 bases). The CDR3 is made up of 14 amino acids. The germline V gene has CDR1 SEHNR and CDR2 FQNEAQ (reference sequence). V lost 6 bases to trimming and J lost 1 base, with 12 bases between them. The CDR3 DNA reads TGTGCCAGCAGTCCGCCGGGGATCCAAGAGACCCAGTACTTC. This encodes CASSPPGIQETQYF.

The genes are TRBV24-1 and TRBJ1-5; TRBD1 agrees at 7 bases. The V gene's germline CDR1 is KGHDR and CDR2 SFDVKD. This CDR3 is 13 amino acids long. V lost 1 base and J lost 8; bases outside the gene matches: 1. CDR3 sequence (DNA): TGTGCCACCAGTGATTTCACAGGGGAGCCCCAGCATTTT. It codes for CATSDFTGEPQHF.

The J gene is TRBJ1-5, the V gene TRBV18, with D unclear. The V gene's germline CDR1 is KGHSH and CDR2 LQKENI. CDR3 size: 13 residues. Trimming stripped 0 bases from V and 5 bases from J, with 5 bases between. The CDR3: CASSPPGYQPQHF. The CDR3 DNA reads TGTGCCAGCTCACCACCCGGTTATCAGCCCCAGCATTTT.

This clone has more than one count but fewer than ten. V is TRBV10-3 and J is TRBJ1-1; 7 positions match TRBD1. After removal of 3 bases from V and 7 bases from J, the junction contained 5 bases not matched to a gene. The CDR3 runs to 13 residues. From germline, CDR1 is ENHRY and CDR2 SYGVKD. CDR3 sequence: CAISEQTGNEAFF. CDR3 nucleotide sequence: TGTGCCATCAGTGAACAGACAGGGAATGAAGCTTTCTTT.

The chain uses TRBV29-1 and TRBJ1-2; D is unclear. V was cut by 4 bases and J by 8 bases, with 14 bases left in between. This CDR3 has 12 amino acids. Germline CDR1 reads SQVTM; CDR2 reads ANQGSEA. Here the CDR3 reads CSVGLPGGGYTF. DNA of the CDR3: TGCAGCGTTGGGCTACCCGGCGGGGGCTACACCTTC.

The V call is TRBV30, the J call TRBJ2-1, with 12 bases that match TRBD2. V shed 6 bases and J 1 base; nucleotides not matched to a gene: 7. Per germline, CDR1 GTSNPN and CDR2 SVGIG (reference sequence). This CDR3 has 16 amino acids. CDR3: CACNGLAGSSYNEQFF. The CDR3 nucleotides are TGTGCCTGCAACGGACTAGCGGGATCTTCCTACAATGAGCAGTTCTTC.

There are a few counts of this clone. This rearrangement joins TRBV6-6 to TRBJ2-2; 9 bases are a match to TRBD2. CDR3 length equals 15 residues. The junction had 8 bases not matched to a gene; V was cut back by 6 bases and J by 6 bases. Per germline, CDR1 MNHNY and CDR2 SVGAGI (reference sequence). For the CDR3, the DNA is TGTGCCAGCAGGCTCGGGACTAGCAGGGCCGGGGAGCTGTTTTTT. Protein product: CASRLGTSRAGELFF.

The CDR3, as DNA: TGTGCCAGCAGTTTATCGAGGGATGGCTACACCTTC. As protein: CASSLSRDGYTF. This rearrangement joins TRBV28 to TRBJ1-2; no reliable D call. Trimming removed 1 base from V and 6 bases from J, with 6 bases in between. The CDR3 has 12 amino acids. Germline values: CDR1 MDHEN, CDR2 SYDVKM.

The chain links TRBV14 to TRBJ1-1, with 7 bases lining up with TRBD1. The germline gives CDR1 SGHDN, CDR2 FVKESK. J lost 2 bases, V lost 4 bases, and 4 bases had no gene match. The CDR3 totals 14 residues. The CDR3 is CASSRRQGNTEAFF. In nucleotides, the CDR3 is TGTGCCAGCAGCCGGCGACAGGGTAACACTGAAGCTTTCTTT.

This sequence joins TRBV5-4 and TRBJ2-7; the D gene is possibly TRBD2 (6 bases). Trimming cost V 7 bases and J 3 bases, with 8 bases left between them. Germline V gene data show CDR1 as SGHNT and CDR2 as YYREEE (reference sequence). The CDR3 sequence is 11 residues long. This chain's CDR3 is CASGTYYEQYF. CDR3 nucleotide sequence: TGTGCCAGCGGGACTTACTACGAGCAGTACTTC.